Presented here are 7 T cell receptor beta chains from one specimen sequenced in a study of radiation and T cells in renal cell carcinoma. Time point denoted: blood 4 weeks post-SBRT, at nephrectomy. Treatment specified: 15 Gy SBRT to primary tumor, nephrectomy 4 weeks later. The protocol was immunoSEQ multiplex PCR, while the TCRdb copy is restricted to in-frame clones and leaves out a portion. The sample includes around 180,000 clones, around 89% of them seen just once. The specimen was blood, collected from a patient whose treatment included radiotherapy and nephrectomy. These receptors were taken from a woman aged 50 to 60 with renal cell carcinoma.

This rearrangement joins TRBV6-1 to TRBJ2-7; the D gene is possibly TRBD2 (5 bases). Germline V lookup: CDR1 MNHNS, CDR2 SASEGT. V was pared by 5 bases and J by 7 bases, with 18 bases between. The CDR3 loop spans 14 amino acids. The CDR3 spells CASSTTRGAREQYF. The DNA for the CDR3 is TGTGCCAGCAGTACAACTAGAGGAGCGAGGGAGCAGTACTTC.

The V call is TRBV5-1, the J call TRBJ2-5; TRBD2 aligns across 8 bases. Germline loops: CDR1 SGHRS, CDR2 YFSETQ. The CDR3 has 15 residues. Trimming at V came to 4 bases and at J to 2 bases, leaving 7 bases not matched to a gene. The CDR3 spells CASSLPRGGQETQYF. As DNA, the CDR3 is TGCGCCAGCAGCCTTCCCCGGGGGGGGCAAGAGACCCAGTACTTC.

On this clone: The junction departs from germline at one end; a sequencing error may be responsible. V is TRBV18 and J is TRBJ2-2, with D uncertain. The CDR3 has 15 amino acids. Per germline, CDR1 KGHSH and CDR2 LQKENI. CDR3 DNA: TGTGCCAGCTTACCAGGCAGAGGGAACACCGGGGAGCTGTTTTTT. This codes for CASLPGRGNTGELFF.

V is TRBV13 and J is TRBJ1-1; D not resolved. The V gene's germline CDR1 is PRHDT and CDR2 FYEKMQ (reference sequence). V shed 4 bases and J shed 3 bases, with 18 bases lying between them. CDR3 length: 16 amino acids. This chain's CDR3 is CASSSRSGLLDTEAFF. CDR3 DNA: TGTGCCAGCAGCTCTAGGTCGGGCTTATTAGACACTGAAGCTTTCTTT.

The genes are TRBV2 and TRBJ2-2; D is perhaps TRBD2 (6 bases). CDR1 and CDR2 (germline): SNHLY, FYNNEI. This CDR3 region has 14 residues. Deletions cut 7 bases from V and 6 bases from J, with 15 bases between. Written as DNA, the CDR3 is TGTGCCAGCACCCTGGTGGAGGGTCCCGGGGAGCTGTTTTTT. Its protein product is CASTLVEGPGELFF.

This chain uses TRBV5-1 with TRBJ2-6; 7 nucleotides align to TRBD2. The trim removed 2 bases at V and 2 bases at J, leaving 10 bases unmatched. Germline CDR1 is SGHRS and CDR2 is YFSETQ. This CDR3 comprises 18 residues. DNA for the CDR3: TGCGCCAGCAGCTTTATTGCGGGAGATAAAACTGGGGCCAACGTCCTGACTTTC. This sequence encodes CASSFIAGDKTGANVLTF.

V usage is TRBV19 and J usage is TRBJ1-2, with 10 nucleotides matching TRBD1. Per the germline V gene, CDR1 is LNHDA and CDR2 is SQIVND (reference sequence). With V trimmed by 6 bases and J by 6 bases, 13 bases remained unmatched. The CDR3 spans 16 residues. As DNA, the CDR3 is TGTGCCAGTAGGATGACCGGGACAGGGGCGTTCCATGGCTACACCTTC. Residues: CASRMTGTGAFHGYTF.